This note documents a single T cell receptor (beta chain) sequence. Its recognized antigen is unknown. The sample holds no much larger clone one base away, and base qualities are not on file. The data belong to a study of shared clonotypes between healthy human individuals (TCRdb year 2020). About the full investigation: The cohort included a few men and a couple of women between 18 and 49 years of age. Between about 0.8 and 9 billion PBMCs per donor were obtained by leukapheresis. For each donor, CD4 naive and CD4 memory were each given three plates, CD8 naive was given two plates, and CD8 memory was given one plate. The study deeply sequenced blood TCR repertoires of about 5 healthy adults to estimate repertoire size and the extent of clonotype sharing between individuals. Libraries were prepared and TCR repertoires were sequenced by different laboratories using diverse techniques, in order to increase sequencing depth and limit assay-specific biases.

The donors were healthy, HIV-negative adults with no recently reported acute infections or vaccinations. All donors were Caucasian adults living in Nashville, Tennessee, USA. CD4+ T cells were enriched through magnetic negative selection, after which naive cells were positively selected on CD45RA and the remaining negative fraction served as the memory subset. Blood was collected by leukapheresis, and PBMCs were isolated by Ficoll-Histopaque density gradient centrifugation and then cryopreserved in liquid nitrogen vapor phase. Analytical flow cytometry was used to check the purity and quantity of each magnetically sorted T cell population. Genomic DNA was isolated from every sorted fraction and measured by UV absorbance on a Nanodrop 2000c. Using the deep immunoSEQ assay, multiplex PCR amplified TCR CDR3 regions from genomic DNA. Extracted genomic DNA from each cell subset was spread evenly across all wells of several immunoSEQ 96-well plates, with each plate serving as a replicate. For sorted subsets, 150 to 250 ng of genomic DNA, equivalent to 30,000 or so T cell genomes, went into each replicate PCR. Purified libraries were measured with a Qubit 3.0 fluorometer, size-checked on a Bioanalyzer 2100, and measured again with the KAPA Library Quantification kit. Every immunoSEQ 96-well plate was sequenced on a dedicated single-read 150-cycle Illumina NextSeq 550 flow cell. On the authors' methods: Because only junctional sequences without quality scores were contained in the immunoSEQ output, filtering matching that applied to full-length reads could not be performed. To assign V/J genes and CDR3, sequences were annotated using PyIR, a Python wrapper for IgBLAST v1.9, with IMGT germline references. Reads were removed for weak V/J assignments (E-value above 1e-6), missing CDR3, stop codons, out-of-frame junctions, or ambiguous translated residues. A V3J clonotype was defined by an identical inferred V gene, J gene, and CDR3 amino acid sequence. To compute the percentage overlap between repertoires, the number of shared unique clonotypes was divided by the size of the smaller repertoire. RTK rarefaction, the Chao1 estimator, and Recon v2.1 estimates of unobserved clonotypes were used to assess repertoire richness. For all TCRbeta clonotypes obtained by the gDNA method from a few donors, generation probabilities were computed with OLGA. This is the immuneACCESS table as TCRdb keeps it, with only in-frame sequences that have V and J called. A part of the clones is gone; compared with another copy, unresolved V genes explain less than half, and the rest is unexplained. Clone size and V and J calls were adopted from that table, with D and trimming inferred from the DNA. The sample includes more than 2,000,000 clones, with approximately 95% observed a single time. The top ten hold under 0.45% of the sample.

V is cut back by 5 bases and J by 0 bases, with 6 bases in the junction unmatched. Looking up the germline V gene yields CDR1 SNHLY and CDR2 FYNNEI. Reading from cysteine to phenylalanine, the CDR3 counts 15 amino acids. The CDR3 DNA has 45 bases and is translated from base 1. The paper's findings and limits, for the study overall: Sampling was restricted to blood, and TCR repertoires in tissue are likely to differ from TCR repertoires in blood. Sharing across four donors was observed for approximately 4.6% of naive CD4, about 3.2% of naive CD8, 2% to 2.5% of memory CD4, and roughly 0.43% of memory CD8 clonotypes. Pairwise subsampling indicated that sequencing depth was expected to affect the degree of clonotype sharing among donors. The small number of donors limited the genetic and exposure-history diversity represented. Even with the large sequencing depth, rarefaction of the sorted-subset datasets indicated that sequencing was incomplete. Compared with non-shared clonotypes, clonotypes shared by all four sorted-subset donors had higher generation probabilities. Larger estimated clonotype richness was generally found for naive subsets than for memory subsets.

The sample consisted of naive CD4+ T cells from PBMCs. Per the publication, the cell subset or site label means: CD45RA+ positively selected. The receptor comes from a young man in good health. Some clones in this sample may be carry-over from other donors' samples. The chain is encoded by TRBV2 joined to TRBJ1-1; a stretch of 7 junction bases matches TRBD1. The CDR3 in this case is CASSTRTGVNTEAFF. At the DNA level, the sequence is TGTGCCAGCAGTACCCGGACAGGAGTGAACACTGAAGCTTTCTTT.